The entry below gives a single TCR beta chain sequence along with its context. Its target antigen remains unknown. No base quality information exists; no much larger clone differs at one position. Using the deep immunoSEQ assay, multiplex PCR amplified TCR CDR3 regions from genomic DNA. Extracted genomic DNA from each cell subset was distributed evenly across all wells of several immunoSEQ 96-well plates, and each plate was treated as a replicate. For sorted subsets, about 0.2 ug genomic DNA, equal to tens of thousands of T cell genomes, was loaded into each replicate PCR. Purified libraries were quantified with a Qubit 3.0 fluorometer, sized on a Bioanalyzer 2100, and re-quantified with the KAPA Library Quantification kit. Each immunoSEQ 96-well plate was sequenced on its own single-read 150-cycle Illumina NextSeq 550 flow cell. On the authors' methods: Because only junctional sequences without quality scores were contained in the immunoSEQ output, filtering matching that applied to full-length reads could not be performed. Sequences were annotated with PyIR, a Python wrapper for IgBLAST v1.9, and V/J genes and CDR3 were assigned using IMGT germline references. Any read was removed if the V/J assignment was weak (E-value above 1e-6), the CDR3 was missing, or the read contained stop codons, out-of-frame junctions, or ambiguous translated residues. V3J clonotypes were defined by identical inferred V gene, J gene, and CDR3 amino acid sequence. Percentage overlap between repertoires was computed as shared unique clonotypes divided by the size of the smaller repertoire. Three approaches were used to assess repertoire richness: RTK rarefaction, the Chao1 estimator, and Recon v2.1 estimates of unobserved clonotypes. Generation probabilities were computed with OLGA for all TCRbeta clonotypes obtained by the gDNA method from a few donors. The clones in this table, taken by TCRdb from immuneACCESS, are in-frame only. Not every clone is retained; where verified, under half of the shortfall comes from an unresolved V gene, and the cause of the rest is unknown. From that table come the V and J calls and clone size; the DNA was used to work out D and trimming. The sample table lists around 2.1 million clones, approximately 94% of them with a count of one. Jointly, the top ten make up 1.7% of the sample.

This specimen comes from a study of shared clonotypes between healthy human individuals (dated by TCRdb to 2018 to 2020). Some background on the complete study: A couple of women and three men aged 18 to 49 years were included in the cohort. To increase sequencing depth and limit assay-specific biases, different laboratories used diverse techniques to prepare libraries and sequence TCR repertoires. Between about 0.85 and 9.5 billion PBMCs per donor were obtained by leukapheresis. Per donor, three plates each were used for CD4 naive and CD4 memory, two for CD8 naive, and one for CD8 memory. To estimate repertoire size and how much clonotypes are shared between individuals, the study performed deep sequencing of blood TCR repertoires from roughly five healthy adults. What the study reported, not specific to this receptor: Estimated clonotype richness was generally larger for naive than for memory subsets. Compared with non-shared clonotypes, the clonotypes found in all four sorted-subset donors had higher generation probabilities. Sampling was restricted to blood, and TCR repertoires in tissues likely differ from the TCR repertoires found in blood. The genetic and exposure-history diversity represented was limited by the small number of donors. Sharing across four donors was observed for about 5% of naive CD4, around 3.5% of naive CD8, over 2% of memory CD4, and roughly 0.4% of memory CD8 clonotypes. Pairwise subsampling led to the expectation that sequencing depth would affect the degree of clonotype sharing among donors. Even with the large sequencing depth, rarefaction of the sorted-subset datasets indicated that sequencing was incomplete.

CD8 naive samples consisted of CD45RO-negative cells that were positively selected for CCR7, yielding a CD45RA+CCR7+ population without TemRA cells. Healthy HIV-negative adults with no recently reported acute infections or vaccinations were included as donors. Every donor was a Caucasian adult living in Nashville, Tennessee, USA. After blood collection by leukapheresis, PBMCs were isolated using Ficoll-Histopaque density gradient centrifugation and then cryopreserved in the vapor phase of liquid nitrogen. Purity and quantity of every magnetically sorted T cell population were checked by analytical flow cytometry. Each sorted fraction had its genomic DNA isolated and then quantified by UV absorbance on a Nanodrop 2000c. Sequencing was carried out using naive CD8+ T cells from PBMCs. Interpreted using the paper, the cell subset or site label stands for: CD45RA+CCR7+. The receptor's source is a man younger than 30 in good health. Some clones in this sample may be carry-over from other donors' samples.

The CDR3 in this case is CASSLVPIAGQHEQYF. The DNA is TGTGCCAGCAGCTTGGTCCCCATAGCGGGACAACACGAGCAGTACTTC. The V gene is TRBV5-8 and the J gene is TRBJ2-7, and TRBD2 matches 8 of the central bases. Reading from cysteine to phenylalanine, the CDR3 counts 16 amino acids. The only DNA kept is the CDR3, 48 bases in frame from the first base. The germline V gene yields SGHTS for CDR1 and YDEGEE for CDR2. V is trimmed back by 0 bases and J by 5 bases, and the junction contains 10 bases that no gene match accounts for. With the rest looked up from the reference TRBV5-8 and TRBJ2-7 genes rather than sequenced, the full variable domain is EAGVTQSPTHLIKTRGQQATLRCSPISGHTSVYWYQQALGLGLQFLLWYDEGEERNRGNFPPRFSGRQFPNYSSELNVNALELEDSALYLCASSLVPIAGQHEQYFGPGTRLTVT.